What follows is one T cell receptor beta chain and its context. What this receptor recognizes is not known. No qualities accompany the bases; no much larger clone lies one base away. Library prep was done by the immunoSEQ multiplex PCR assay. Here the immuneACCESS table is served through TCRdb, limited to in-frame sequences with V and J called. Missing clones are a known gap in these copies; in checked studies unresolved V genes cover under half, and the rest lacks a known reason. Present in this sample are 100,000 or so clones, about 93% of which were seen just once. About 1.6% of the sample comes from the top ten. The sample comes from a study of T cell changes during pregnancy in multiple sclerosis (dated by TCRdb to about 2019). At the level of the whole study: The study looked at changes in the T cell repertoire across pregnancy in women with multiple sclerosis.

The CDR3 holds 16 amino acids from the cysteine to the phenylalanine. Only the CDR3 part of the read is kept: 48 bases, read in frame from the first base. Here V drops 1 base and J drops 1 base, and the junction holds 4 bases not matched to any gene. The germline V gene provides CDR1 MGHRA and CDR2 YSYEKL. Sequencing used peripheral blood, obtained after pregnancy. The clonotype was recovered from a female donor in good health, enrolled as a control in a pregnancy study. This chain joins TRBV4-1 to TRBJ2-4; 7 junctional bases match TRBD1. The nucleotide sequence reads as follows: TGCGCCAGCAGCCAAGGAGACAGGGTGGCCAAAAACATTCAGTACTTC. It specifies CASSQGDRVAKNIQYF.